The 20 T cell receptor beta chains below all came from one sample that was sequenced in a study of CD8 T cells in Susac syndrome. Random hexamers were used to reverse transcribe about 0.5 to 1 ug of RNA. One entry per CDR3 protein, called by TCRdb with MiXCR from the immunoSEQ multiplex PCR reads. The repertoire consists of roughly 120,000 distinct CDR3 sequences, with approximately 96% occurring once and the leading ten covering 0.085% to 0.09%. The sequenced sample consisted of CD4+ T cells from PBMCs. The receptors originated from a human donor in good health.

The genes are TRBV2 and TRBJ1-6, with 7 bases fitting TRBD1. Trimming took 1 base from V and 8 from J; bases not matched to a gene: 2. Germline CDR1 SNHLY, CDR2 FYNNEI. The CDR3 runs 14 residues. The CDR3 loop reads CASSEDTGDSPLHF. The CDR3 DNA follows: TGTGCCAGCAGTGAAGATACAGGGGATTCACCCCTCCACTTT. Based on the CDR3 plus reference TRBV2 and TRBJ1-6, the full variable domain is EPEVTQTPSHQVTQMGQEVILRCVPISNHLYFYWYRQILGQKVEFLVSFYNNEISEKSEIFDDQFSVERPDGSNFTLKIRSTKLEDSAMYFCASSEDTGDSPLHFGNGTRLTVT.

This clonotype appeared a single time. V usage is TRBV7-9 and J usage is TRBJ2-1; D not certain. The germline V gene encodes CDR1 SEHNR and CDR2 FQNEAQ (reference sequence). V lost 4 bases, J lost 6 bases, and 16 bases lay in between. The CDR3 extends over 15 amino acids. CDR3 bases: TGTGCCAGCAGCTCCCAACCCTGGAAGACCAATGAGCAGTTCTTC. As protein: CASSSQPWKTNEQFF.

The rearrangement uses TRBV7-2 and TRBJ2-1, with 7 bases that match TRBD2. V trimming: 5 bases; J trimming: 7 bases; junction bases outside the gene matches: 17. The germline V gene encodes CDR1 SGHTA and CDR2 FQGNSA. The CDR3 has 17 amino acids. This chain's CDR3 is CASSRPGRGEGLNEQFF. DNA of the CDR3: TGTGCCAGCAGCCGCCCGGGGCGCGGGGAGGGCCTGAATGAGCAGTTCTTC.

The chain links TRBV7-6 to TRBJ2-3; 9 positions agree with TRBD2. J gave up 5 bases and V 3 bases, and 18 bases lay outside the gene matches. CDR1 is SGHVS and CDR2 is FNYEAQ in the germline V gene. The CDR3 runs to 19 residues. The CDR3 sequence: CASSFDKAGGRAGLDTQYF. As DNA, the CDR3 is TGTGCCAGCAGCTTCGACAAAGCAGGCGGGAGGGCCGGATTAGATACGCAGTATTTT. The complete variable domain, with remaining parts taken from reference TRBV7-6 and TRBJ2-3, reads GAGVSQSPRYKVTKRGQDVALRCDPISGHVSLYWYRQALGQGPEFLTYFNYEAQQDKSGLPNDRFSAERPEGSISTLTIQRTEQRDSAMYRCASSFDKAGGRAGLDTQYFGPGTRLTVL.

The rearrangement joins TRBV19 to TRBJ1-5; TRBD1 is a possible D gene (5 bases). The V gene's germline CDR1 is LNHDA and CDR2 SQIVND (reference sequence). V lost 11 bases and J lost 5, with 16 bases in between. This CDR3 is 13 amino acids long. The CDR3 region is CAGARGRDQPQHF. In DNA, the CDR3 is TGTGCCGGGGCGCGGGGTCGGGATCAGCCCCAGCATTTT.

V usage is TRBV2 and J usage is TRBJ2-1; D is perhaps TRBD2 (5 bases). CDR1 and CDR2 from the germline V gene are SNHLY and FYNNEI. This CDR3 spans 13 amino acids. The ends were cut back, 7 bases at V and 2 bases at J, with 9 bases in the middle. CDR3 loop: CASNGNTYNEQFF. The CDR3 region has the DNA TGTGCCAGCAACGGGAATACCTACAATGAGCAGTTCTTC.

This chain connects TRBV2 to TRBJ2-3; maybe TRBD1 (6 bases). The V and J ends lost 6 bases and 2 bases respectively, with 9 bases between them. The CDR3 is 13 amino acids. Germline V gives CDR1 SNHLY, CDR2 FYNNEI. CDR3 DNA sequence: TGTGCCAGCAGACAGGGATACACAGATACGCAGTATTTT. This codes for CASRQGYTDTQYF.

For the CDR3, the DNA is TGTGCCAGCAACTGGGGGCGGCAGGGACAAGAGACCCAGTACTTC. This translates into CASNWGRQGQETQYF. This chain joins TRBV6-1 and TRBJ2-5; TRBD1 might be the D (6 bases). CDR3 length: 15 residues. From germline, CDR1 is MNHNS and CDR2 SASEGT. Trimming removed 7 bases at V and 2 bases at J, with 17 bases between.

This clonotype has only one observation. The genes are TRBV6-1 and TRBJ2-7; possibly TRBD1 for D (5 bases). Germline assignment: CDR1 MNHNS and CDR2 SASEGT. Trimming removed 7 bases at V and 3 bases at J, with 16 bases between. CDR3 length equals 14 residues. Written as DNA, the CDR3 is TGTGCCAGCACAGAAAGCCAGGGTAACTACGAGCAGTACTTC. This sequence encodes CASTESQGNYEQYF.

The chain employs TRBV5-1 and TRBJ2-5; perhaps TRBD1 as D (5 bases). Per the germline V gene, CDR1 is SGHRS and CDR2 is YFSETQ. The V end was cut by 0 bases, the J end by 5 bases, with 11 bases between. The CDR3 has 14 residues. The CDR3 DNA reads TGCGCCAGCAGCTTGGAGGGGTTGGACGAGACCCAGTACTTC. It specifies CASSLEGLDETQYF.

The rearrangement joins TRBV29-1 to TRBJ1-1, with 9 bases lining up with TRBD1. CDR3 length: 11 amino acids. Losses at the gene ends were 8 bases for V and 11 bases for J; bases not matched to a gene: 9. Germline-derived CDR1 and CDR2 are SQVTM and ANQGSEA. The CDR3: CSSRDRDTAFF. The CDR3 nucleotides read TGCAGCTCTCGGGACAGGGACACGGCTTTCTTT.

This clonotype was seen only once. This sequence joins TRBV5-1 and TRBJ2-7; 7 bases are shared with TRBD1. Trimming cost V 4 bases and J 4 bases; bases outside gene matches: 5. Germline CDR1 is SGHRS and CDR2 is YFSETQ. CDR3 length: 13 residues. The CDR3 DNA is TGCGCCAGCAGCAGCTTGACAGGGTACGAGCAGTACTTC. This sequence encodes CASSSLTGYEQYF.

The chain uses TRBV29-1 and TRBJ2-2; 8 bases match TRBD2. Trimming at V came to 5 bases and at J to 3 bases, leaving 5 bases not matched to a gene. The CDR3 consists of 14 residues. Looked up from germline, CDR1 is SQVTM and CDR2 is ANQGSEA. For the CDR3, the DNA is TGCAGCGTTTCGGGGGGGATGGACACCGGGGAGCTGTTTTTT. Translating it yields CSVSGGMDTGELFF.

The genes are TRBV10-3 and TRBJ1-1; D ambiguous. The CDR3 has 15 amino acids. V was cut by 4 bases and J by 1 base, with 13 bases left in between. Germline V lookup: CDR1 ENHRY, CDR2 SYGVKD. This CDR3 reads CAISVKPGENTEAFF. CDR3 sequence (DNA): TGTGCCATCAGTGTTAAGCCAGGCGAGAACACTGAAGCTTTCTTT.

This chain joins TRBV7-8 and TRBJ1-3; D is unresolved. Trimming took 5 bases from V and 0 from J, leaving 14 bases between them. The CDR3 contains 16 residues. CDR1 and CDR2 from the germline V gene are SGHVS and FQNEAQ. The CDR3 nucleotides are TGTGCCAGCAGCCCTAACCCCATTAACTCTGGAAACACCATATATTTT. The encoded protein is CASSPNPINSGNTIYF.

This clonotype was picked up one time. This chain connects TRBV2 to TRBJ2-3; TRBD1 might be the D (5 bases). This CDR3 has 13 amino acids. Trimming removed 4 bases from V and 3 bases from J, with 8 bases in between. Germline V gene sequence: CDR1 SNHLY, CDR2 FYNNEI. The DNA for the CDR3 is TGTGCCAGCAGTGGGCAGGGAACAGATACGCAGTATTTT. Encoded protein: CASSGQGTDTQYF.

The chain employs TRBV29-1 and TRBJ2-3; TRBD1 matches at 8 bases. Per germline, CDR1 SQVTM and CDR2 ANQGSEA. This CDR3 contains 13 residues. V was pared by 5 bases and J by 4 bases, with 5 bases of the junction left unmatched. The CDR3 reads CSVTRTGSDTQYF. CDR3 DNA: TGCAGCGTTACCCGGACAGGGTCAGATACGCAGTATTTT.

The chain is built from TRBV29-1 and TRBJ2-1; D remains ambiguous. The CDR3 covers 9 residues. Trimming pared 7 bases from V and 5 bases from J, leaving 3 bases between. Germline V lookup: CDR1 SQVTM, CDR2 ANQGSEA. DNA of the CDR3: TGCAGCGGGGACAATGAGCAGTTCTTC. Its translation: CSGDNEQFF.

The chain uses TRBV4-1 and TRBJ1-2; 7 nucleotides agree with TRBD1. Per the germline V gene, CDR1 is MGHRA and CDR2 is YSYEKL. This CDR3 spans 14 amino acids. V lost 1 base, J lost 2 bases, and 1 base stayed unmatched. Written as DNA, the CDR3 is TGCGCCAGCAGCCAAGCGACAGGGAACTATGGCTACACCTTC. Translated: CASSQATGNYGYTF.

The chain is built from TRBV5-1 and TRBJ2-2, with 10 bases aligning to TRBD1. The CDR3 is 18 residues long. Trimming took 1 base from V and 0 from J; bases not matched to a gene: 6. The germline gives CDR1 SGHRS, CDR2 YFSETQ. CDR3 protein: CASSLRRTGGSNTGELFF. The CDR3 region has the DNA TGCGCCAGCAGCTTGCGAAGGACAGGGGGTTCGAACACCGGGGAGCTGTTTTTT.